This T cell receptor beta chain was recorded in a study of human T cells and chemical hapten exposure. Study results and caveats: Expanded TCRs showed more large CDR3 clusters than pre-sensitization or healthy control sets. The number of TCRs over 1 in 1000 frequency stayed unchanged after DPC.

Time point here: patch test 2, 6 weeks after DPC sensitization. The treatment here: therapeutic diphenylcyclopropenone sensitization with weekly scalp DPC. Researchers sampled blood before each patch test went on. At least ten counts were recorded for this clonotype. Its antigen is still unknown. Individual cDNA molecules received unique molecular identifiers in the library. MiXCR, run by TCRdb on the RACE reads, gives a single entry per CDR3 protein. The sample lists a few hundred thousand distinct CDR3 sequences; roughly 6.3% were seen once. This sequence was found in a young woman with alopecia areata. Some clones in this sample may be carry-over from other donors' samples. The source was whole blood, collected in connection with sensitization to the hapten diphenylcyclopropenone (DPC).

The CDR3 DNA is TGCAGTGCTTACAGGGGAGCTGGAAACACCATATATTTT. This encodes CSAYRGAGNTIYF. The chain employs TRBV20-1 and TRBJ1-3; 7 bases fit TRBD1. Losses at the gene ends were 5 bases for V and 2 bases for J; bases not matched to a gene: 3. Germline V gives CDR1 DFQATT, CDR2 SNEGSKA (reference sequence). This CDR3 has 13 residues.